A selection of T cell receptor beta chains follows, all from one sample in a study of T cells in narcolepsy. Sequenced by immunoSEQ multiplex PCR; TCRdb stores in-frame clones only, minus some. The sample has roughly 30,000 clones, around 87% seen once. Source material: memory (CD45RA-) CD4+ T cells from blood. Receptors originate from a human donor in good health. Both conserved end residues are part of each CDR3. Each record gives: V gene, J gene, clone size, D gene, CDR3 DNA, CDR3 protein. The D gene is left open where the match is weak. Only part of the rows carry a size: once, few, many, or a class if the clone is expanded.

TRBV29-1	TRBJ2-7	-	-	TGCAGCGTAGGACAGAGCTCCTACGAGCAGTACTTC	CSVGQSSYEQYF
TRBV6-5	TRBJ2-3	-	-	TGTGCCAGCAGGTCCGGGGCCTACACAGATACGCAGTATTTT	CASRSGAYTDTQYF
TRBV7-3	TRBJ1-1	-	-	TGTGCCAGCAGCTTACGAATGAACACTGAAGCTTTCTTT	CASSLRMNTEAFF
TRBV30	TRBJ2-5	-	TRBD2	TGTGCCTGGCTAGCGGGGGGACTGGAGACCCAGTACTTC	CAWLAGGLETQYF
TRBV6-1	TRBJ2-4	-	TRBD2	TGTGCCAGCAGGACTAGCGGGGCCAAAAACATTCAGTACTTC	CASRTSGAKNIQYF
TRBV14	TRBJ2-2	-	-	TGTGCCAGCAGCCGAGAATTAGGGGAGCTGTTTTTT	CASSRELGELFF
TRBV6-5	TRBJ1-4	-	-	TGTGCCAGCAGCAATTCGGGACAAGTCAATGAAAAACTGTTTTTT	CASSNSGQVNEKLFF
TRBV27	TRBJ2-6	-	TRBD1	TGTGCCAGCAGTCCACGGACAGGGGTCGCCTCTGGGGCCAACGTCCTGACTTTC	CASSPRTGVASGANVLTF
TRBV21-1	TRBJ1-5	-	-	TGTGCCAGCAGCAAAAGTGGACCGGGGGAGAATCAGCCCCAGCATTTT	CASSKSGPGENQPQHF
TRBV29-1	TRBJ1-6	-	-	TGCAGCGTGCGGGACGGAAATTCACCCCTCCACTTT	CSVRDGNSPLHF
TRBV5-1	TRBJ2-3	-	-	TGCGCCAGCAGCTTGGCTGAATCCTCCACAGATACGCAGTATTTT	CASSLAESSTDTQYF
TRBV11-3	TRBJ2-7	-	-	TGTGCCAGCAGCTCAACGACAGGCGGCGAGCAGTACTTC	CASSSTTGGEQYF
TRBV7-2	TRBJ2-5	-	-	TGTGCCAGCAGCTTAGATACTGGCCAAGAGACCCAGTACTTC	CASSLDTGQETQYF
TRBV21-1	TRBJ2-7	once	-	TGTGCCAGCAGCAAAGCGCGGGAATACGAGCAGTACTTC	CASSKAREYEQYF
TRBV10-3	TRBJ2-2	-	TRBD2	TGTGCCATCAGTGGACTAGCGGGAGGGGACGGGGAGCTGTTTTTT	CAISGLAGGDGELFF
TRBV5-4	TRBJ2-3	-	TRBD2	TGTGCCAGCACTCCGGGACTAGTTGTTGATACGCAGTATTTT	CASTPGLVVDTQYF
TRBV7-2	TRBJ1-4	-	-	TGTGCCAGCAGCTTAACGGGAAGGAGGTCTAAGGAAAAACTGTTTTTT	CASSLTGRRSKEKLFF
TRBV28	TRBJ2-5	-	TRBD2	TGTGCCAGCAGTGCAGCTAGCGGGGGGGAGACCCAGTACTTC	CASSAASGGETQYF
TRBV5-6	TRBJ2-7	-	TRBD1	TGTGCCAGCAGCTCTCTTACCGGACAGGGGGCCTACGAGCAGTACTTC	CASSSLTGQGAYEQYF
TRBV5-1	TRBJ2-7	once	TRBD2	TGCGCCAGCAGCTTGGAGGGACTAGAAATGTCGTACGAGCAGTACTTC	CASSLEGLEMSYEQYF
TRBV30	TRBJ1-3	few	-	TGTGCCTGGGGGGCTTTTGACACCATATATTTT	CAWGAFDTIYF
TRBV11-3	TRBJ2-5	-	TRBD1	TGTGCCAGCAGCCCGGGACAGGGGACCCAAGAGACCCAGTACTTC	CASSPGQGTQETQYF
TRBV19	TRBJ1-1	-	-	TGTGCCAGTAGTAGAGGCAACACTGAAGCTTTCTTT	CASSRGNTEAFF
TRBV11-2	TRBJ1-3	-	-	TGTGCCAGCAGCCTGAATGAGGGAAACACCATATATTTT	CASSLNEGNTIYF
TRBV10-3	TRBJ2-2	few	-	TGTGCCATCAGTGAGTCTGTCGGGGGAACCGGGGAGCTGTTTTTT	CAISESVGGTGELFF
TRBV7-2	TRBJ2-5	-	TRBD1	TGTGCCAGCAGCTCGATACAGGGGGGTGTCGAGACCCAGTACTTC	CASSSIQGGVETQYF
TRBV4-3	TRBJ2-1	-	TRBD2	TGCGCCAGCAGCCAAGAGTCAACTAGCGGGAGATCTTACAATGAGCAGTTCTTC	CASSQESTSGRSYNEQFF
TRBV6-5	TRBJ1-1	-	TRBD1	TGTGCCAGCAGACGTACAGGGGCCGAAGCTTTCTTT	CASRRTGAEAFF
TRBV6-6	TRBJ2-5	-	-	TGTGCCAGCAGTTCGAGCCAAAGCGCCGGAGAGACCCAGTACTTC	CASSSSQSAGETQYF
TRBV29-1	TRBJ1-2	-	-	TGCAGCGTGTCCCCGGGGGGGGTGAGAGGCTACACCTTC	CSVSPGGVRGYTF
TRBV11-1	TRBJ1-2	-	-	TGTGCCAGCAGCTTAGATACCAAGAGCGGCTACACCTTC	CASSLDTKSGYTF
TRBV9	TRBJ2-5	-	-	TGTGCCAGCAGCAGACAGGACAGAGACCAAGAGACCCAGTACTTC	CASSRQDRDQETQYF